This T cell receptor beta chain originates from a study of blood T cell repertoires in COVID-19. Authors' data handling: Estimated nucleated cell counts came from reference gene primer amplification. Measured with immunoSEQ multiplex PCR; TCRdb has only the in-frame clones, and not every one. The V and J calls and clone size are taken from that table; D and trimming were inferred from the DNA. The sample has about 180,000 clones; approximately 85% are singletons. V was clipped by 5 bases and J by 7 bases; unmatched bases: 8. This CDR3 comprises 15 residues. The germline V gene encodes CDR1 SGHDT and CDR2 YYEEEE.

The TCR comes from a woman of 80 years or more with acute or convalescent COVID-19. This sequence joins TRBV5-6 and TRBJ2-3, with 12 bases lining up with TRBD2. Material for sequencing was peripheral blood. The DNA of the CDR3 is TGTGCCAGCAGTGAGGCAGGACTAGCGGGGTATACGCAGTATTTT. Amino acids: CASSEAGLAGYTQYF.